This TCR beta chain was sequenced during a study of T cell repertoires in cytomegalovirus infection (dated 2019 in TCRdb). With regard to the full study: Recently identified HLA-C-restricted CMV epitopes, whose presentation resists viral immunomodulation, were targeted by peptide stimulations together with well-studied HLA-B-restricted epitopes. Because public TCR beta signatures pointed to carriage of CMV infection together with the matching HLA type, the HLA type of each donor mattered for the analysis. Overall results and qualifications from the work: The ex vivo response was dominated by HLA-C-restricted CMV-specific TCR beta clonotypes, and the single most frequent clonotype in two of eight donors was supplied by these HLA-C-restricted clonotypes. Cumulative frequency of public TCR beta family members discriminated carriers of CMV infection plus the relevant HLA type in this cohort and an independent roughly 350-donor cohort.

The sample's treatment or condition label, decoded: in vitro stimulation with specific CMV peptide epitopes to enrich CMV-specific T cells. This clonotype has just a few counts. The specificity of this receptor is unknown. Per-base qualities were not stored, and no clone one base away is much larger. Relative to germline, V is 3 bases shorter and J is 1 base shorter, with 11 bases between their ends. CDR1 and CDR2 are drawn from the germline V gene: SGHTA, FQGNSA. The CDR3 runs 15 residues from the cysteine to the phenylalanine. The read is trimmed to its CDR3 DNA, 45 bases read in frame from base 1. The sample was run on an Illumina HiSeq 1500. In-frame beta chains were kept once TCRdb had trimmed the public reads at Q25 with fastp and called clones with MiXCR. For every CDR3 protein sequence, its rows merge into one entry that carries the most common genes and DNA. This sample is represented by about 480,000 distinct CDR3 sequences; 25% to 35% of them were singletons. Around a sixth of the sample is held by the ten biggest clonotypes.

The chain employs TRBV7-2 and TRBJ2-3, and TRBD2 may be the D gene, going by 6 matching bases. The sequencing here drew on cultured PBMCs, taken from culture after CMV antigen stimulation. The sequence came from a human donor in good health (CMV status not recorded). Some clones in this sample may be carry-over from other donors' samples. The DNA reads as follows: TGTGCCAGCAGCTTGAGGCGGGGCGGCACAGATACGCAGTATTTT. Its product reads: CASSLRRGGTDTQYF.